This is a list of T cell receptor beta chains from one sample in a study of T cell responses to AZD1222 COVID-19 vaccine. TCRdb keeps only in-frame clones here, not all; method: immunoSEQ multiplex PCR. This sample has approximately 100,000 clones, with about 82% found just once. The specimen was peripheral blood, collected on day 0 of AZD1222 vaccination. All receptors derive from an adult in good health. Both conserved end residues are part of each CDR3. A D gene is named only where the DNA matches it firmly. The size field is filled for only some rows; it gives once, few, many or a size class.

d_gene,abundance,j_gene,v_gene,CDR3nt,CDR3aa
NA,NA,TRBJ2-7,TRBV7-2,TGTGCCAGCAGGTTAGGTCTCTCGGGAGAGCAGTACTTC,CASRLGLSGEQYF
NA,NA,TRBJ2-7,TRBV11-2,TGTGCCAGCAGCACTGGGACGGGGAGATCGGGTGAGCAGTACTTC,CASSTGTGRSGEQYF
TRBD1,NA,TRBJ1-2,TRBV6-2/TRBV6-3,TGTGCCAGCAGTTCCTATGGGGACAGAAGTAACTATGGCTACACCTTC,CASSSYGDRSNYGYTF
NA,NA,TRBJ2-3,TRBV27,TGTGCCAGCAGCCGGGGAGGATATGTAGATACGCAGTATTTT,CASSRGGYVDTQYF
TRBD1,NA,TRBJ2-7,TRBV19,TGTGCCAGTAAAAGACAGGGAGAATCCTACGAGCAGTACTTC,CASKRQGESYEQYF
NA,NA,TRBJ2-3,TRBV7-2,TGTGCCAGCAGCTCGTCAAGGGCAGATACGCAGTATTTT,CASSSSRADTQYF
NA,NA,TRBJ1-1,TRBV7-3,TGTGCCAGCAGCTTAAGCGAGAACACTGAAGCTTTCTTT,CASSLSENTEAFF
TRBD1,NA,TRBJ1-2,TRBV7-2,TGTGCCAGCAGCTGGGACAGGGATTATGGCTACACCTTC,CASSWDRDYGYTF
TRBD1,NA,TRBJ1-2,TRBV28,TGTGCCAGCAGTTCGGGACAGTACTATGGCTACACCTTC,CASSSGQYYGYTF
NA,NA,TRBJ1-5,TRBV9,TGTGCCAGCAGCGTAGACTGGGACCACAATCAGCCCCAGCATTTT,CASSVDWDHNQPQHF
TRBD2,NA,TRBJ2-5,TRBV7-9,TGTGCCAGCAGCTCGAGCGGGAGAAGTCAAGAGACCCAGTACTTC,CASSSSGRSQETQYF
TRBD1,few,TRBJ2-1,TRBV5-5,TGTGCCAGCAGCTACAGGGGGCAGGGGAACAATGAGCAGTTCTTC,CASSYRGQGNNEQFF
NA,once,TRBJ1-2,TRBV4-3,TGCGCCAGCAGCCCGCGCGGGGTGGACGGCTACACCTTC,CASSPRGVDGYTF
NA,NA,TRBJ1-6,TRBV12-3/TRBV12-4,TGTGCCAGCAGCCTGACAGCTAATTCACCCCTCCACTTT,CASSLTANSPLHF
NA,NA,TRBJ2-7,TRBV28,TGTGCCAGCAGGCCGTCTTTGGGGGGCTACTACGAGCAGTACTTC,CASRPSLGGYYEQYF
NA,NA,TRBJ2-7,TRBV6-1,TGTGCCAGCAGACCCCTCAGGGGGGGCTCCTACGAGCAGTACTTC,CASRPLRGGSYEQYF
NA,few,TRBJ2-7,TRBV5-1,TGCGCCAGCTCCGACACCGGGCGGTACGAGCAGTACTTC,CASSDTGRYEQYF
TRBD2,NA,TRBJ2-5,TRBV24-1,TGTGCCACCAGTGACATGGGACTAGCGACACAAGAGACCCAGTACTTC,CATSDMGLATQETQYF
NA,NA,TRBJ1-2,TRBV10-1,TGCGCCAGCAGTTGGGACAAAATCTATGGCTACACCTTC,CASSWDKIYGYTF
TRBD2,many,TRBJ2-2,TRBV4-1,TGCGCCAGCAGCCAACTTTCCGGGACTAGCGGGGAGCTGTTTTTT,CASSQLSGTSGELFF
NA,once,TRBJ1-4,TRBV4-3,TGCGCCAGCAGCCAAGATATTTCGGCAACTAATGAAAAACTGTTTTTT,CASSQDISATNEKLFF
TRBD1,NA,TRBJ1-1,TRBV2,TGTGCCAGCAGGACCTTGGGACAGGGGCCAGGAGCTTTCTTT,CASRTLGQGPGAFF
TRBD1,NA,TRBJ2-5,TRBV18,TGTGCCAGCTCCCCGACAGGGCAAGAGACCCAGTACTTC,CASSPTGQETQYF
NA,once,TRBJ1-1,TRBV29-1,TGCAGCGCCCAACTTAGCACTGAAGCTTTCTTT,CSAQLSTEAFF
TRBD2,NA,TRBJ2-7,TRBV2,TGTGCCAGCAAACCGACTAGCGTCTACGAGCAGTACTTC,CASKPTSVYEQYF
NA,NA,TRBJ2-7,TRBV18,TGTGCCAGCTCACCACCCCTAACCAACCCTTACGAGCAGTACTTC,CASSPPLTNPYEQYF
NA,NA,TRBJ1-2,TRBV7-9,TGTGCCAGCAGCTGGGACCTGGAACGTGGCTACACCTTC,CASSWDLERGYTF
NA,NA,TRBJ2-3,TRBV27,TGTGCCACCAGGGTCACGATAGGGGATACGCAGTATTTT,CATRVTIGDTQYF
NA,NA,TRBJ2-3,TRBV7-9,TGTGCCAGCAGCTTAGTGAGTCAGCGCGGAGATACGCAGTATTTT,CASSLVSQRGDTQYF
TRBD1,NA,TRBJ1-2,TRBV29-1,TGCAGCGTTGAAGACCCATCCGGGACAGAAAACTATGGCTACACCTTC,CSVEDPSGTENYGYTF
TRBD1,NA,TRBJ1-2,TRBV28,TGTGCCAGCAGTCCAGGGGGTCGTAACTATGGCTACACCTTC,CASSPGGRNYGYTF
TRBD1,NA,TRBJ2-1,TRBV5-4,TGTGCCAGCAGCTTGGACAGGGGCTCCTACAATGAGCAGTTCTTC,CASSLDRGSYNEQFF
NA,NA,TRBJ1-2,TRBV2,TGTGCCAGCAGTGAAGCGCTGACAGCCGGGGGCTACACCTTC,CASSEALTAGGYTF
NA,NA,TRBJ2-5,TRBV6-5,TGTGCCAGCAGCCCCTCCTGGGGGGTCCAAGAGACCCAGTACTTC,CASSPSWGVQETQYF
NA,NA,TRBJ1-2,TRBV12-3/TRBV12-4,TGTGCCAGCAATCTGGTGGGGAGGTATGGCTACACCTTC,CASNLVGRYGYTF
NA,NA,TRBJ1-5,TRBV30,TGTGCCTGGAGTGTAGGGGTGGGCAATCAGCCCCAGCATTTT,CAWSVGVGNQPQHF
NA,NA,TRBJ2-2,TRBV6-2/TRBV6-3,TGTGCCAGCAACCCGCCCAAGGTGGCCGGGGAGCTGTTTTTT,CASNPPKVAGELFF
NA,NA,TRBJ2-1,TRBV7-9,TGTGCCAGCAGCCCGCCGGACCGGTCCTACAATGAGCAGTTCTTC,CASSPPDRSYNEQFF
NA,NA,TRBJ1-2,TRBV28,TGTGCCAGCAGTTTACTTTCGGGGCTTGGCTACACCTTC,CASSLLSGLGYTF
NA,NA,TRBJ1-3,TRBV5-4,TGTGCCAGCAGCTTGGCCCAGGGGTCTGGAAACACCATATATTTT,CASSLAQGSGNTIYF
NA,NA,TRBJ1-1,TRBV30,TGTGCCTGGGACAGAGCCCAGAACACTGAAGCTTTCTTT,CAWDRAQNTEAFF
NA,NA,TRBJ1-1,TRBV3-1/TRBV3-2,TGTGCCAGCAGCCAAAGGACGGTGAACACTGAAGCTTTCTTT,CASSQRTVNTEAFF
TRBD1,few,TRBJ1-2,TRBV6-6,TGTGCCAGCAGTTCCCTGACAGGGAGGGGATATGGCTACACCTTC,CASSSLTGRGYGYTF
NA,once,TRBJ1-4,TRBV3-1/TRBV3-2,TGTGCCAGCAGCCTTTCACAGGGCGAGGAAAAACTGTTTTTT,CASSLSQGEEKLFF
NA,NA,TRBJ2-7,TRBV18,TGTGCCAGCTCACCCAGGGGCTCCTACGAGCAGTACTTC,CASSPRGSYEQYF
NA,NA,TRBJ2-1,TRBV19,TGTGCCAGTAGGGTTGACAGGAGCTACAATGAGCAGTTCTTC,CASRVDRSYNEQFF
NA,NA,TRBJ2-1,TRBV9,TGTGCCAGCAGCGTAGCTTTAGCGGCAGTCTACAATGAGCAGTTCTTC,CASSVALAAVYNEQFF
NA,NA,TRBJ2-3,TRBV28,TGTGCCAGCAGCGCCGGGAGAAGCCGCACAGATACGCAGTATTTT,CASSAGRSRTDTQYF
TRBD2,NA,TRBJ2-7,TRBV7-8,TGTGCCAGCAGTCGGATTAGCGGGGGCTACGAGCAGTACTTC,CASSRISGGYEQYF
NA,NA,TRBJ1-1,TRBV7-9,TGTGCCAGCAGCTTAGACAGAAATGAAGCTTTCTTT,CASSLDRNEAFF
TRBD2,NA,TRBJ2-2,TRBV19,TGTGCCAGCGTGGGTGGGAGGGCCGACACCGGGGAGCTGTTTTTT,CASVGGRADTGELFF
TRBD2,NA,TRBJ2-7,TRBV15,TGTGCCACCAGCAGAGAACTAGCGGGAGGGGCATCAACCTTATCCTACGAGCAGTACTTC,CATSRELAGGASTLSYEQYF
NA,NA,TRBJ1-5,TRBV14,TGTGCCAGCTCACAGCCCCAGCATTTT,CASSQPQHF
NA,many,TRBJ1-2,TRBV4-2,TGTGCCAGCAGCCCGGGGGTTTCGCTTAACTATGGCTACACCTTC,CASSPGVSLNYGYTF
NA,NA,TRBJ1-5,TRBV20-1,TGCAGTGCTAGTTACGGGACACCCAATCAGCCCCAGCATTTT,CSASYGTPNQPQHF